Following are 11 T cell receptor beta chains from one sample sequenced in a study of response to subunit inactivated influenza vaccine. From the RT-PCR reads, TCRdb called clonotypes with MiXCR, one entry per CDR3 protein. This repertoire shows roughly 180,000 distinct CDR3 sequences, around 9.2% found once; its top ten account for approximately 10%. Here the sequenced sample was non-naive T cells sorted from PBMCs, taken on the day of vaccination. These receptors all come from a man in his fifties or sixties who received an inactivated influenza vaccine.

With respect to this clonotype: Germline is not matched at one junction end, which may reflect a read error. The CDR3 here is CVSSQEPRAHEQYF. CDR3 DNA sequence: TGCGTCAGCAGCCAAGAACCCAGAGCCCACGAGCAGTACTTC. This rearrangement joins TRBV4-3 to TRBJ2-7, with unresolved D. Germline V gives CDR1 LGHNA, CDR2 YSLEER. This CDR3 spans 14 amino acids.

This clonotype was seen a few times. The J gene is TRBJ2-7, the V gene TRBV2; 9 positions match TRBD1. Per the germline V gene, CDR1 is SNHLY and CDR2 is FYNNEI. This CDR3 has 13 amino acids. The V segment lost 5 bases and the J segment 6 bases; nucleotides outside the gene matches: 5. The CDR3, as DNA: TGTGCCAGCAGTTCAGGACAGGGGTTCGAGCAGTACTTC. It translates to CASSSGQGFEQYF. Filled out from reference TRBV2 and TRBJ2-7, the complete variable domain reads EPEVTQTPSHQVTQMGQEVILRCVPISNHLYFYWYRQILGQKVEFLVSFYNNEISEKSEIFDDQFSVERPDGSNFTLKIRSTKLEDSAMYFCASSSGQGFEQYFGPGTRLTVT.

Comments on this clonotype: This may stem from a read error, because a much larger clone lies one nucleotide away. V gene TRBV4-1 combines with J gene TRBJ2-5; D possibly matches TRBD1 or TRBD2 (6 bases each). Germline lookup yields CDR1 MGHRA and CDR2 YSYEKL. The CDR3 is 15 amino acids. Trimming pared 5 bases from V and 2 bases from J, leaving 15 bases between. CDR3 sequence: CASSEGGLRQETQYF. The CDR3 DNA reads as TGCGCCAGCAGCGAAGGGGGGTTGCGGCAAGAGACCCAGTACTTC.

There are many counts of this clonotype. V and J are TRBV24-1 and TRBJ2-3; a weak D match, TRBD2 (6 bases). Germline lookup yields CDR1 KGHDR and CDR2 SFDVKD. V was clipped by 2 bases and J by 6 bases, with 14 bases between them. CDR3 size: 15 residues. In nucleotides, the CDR3 is TGTGCCACCAGTGATTCGACTAGACGGTGGGATACGCAGTATTTT. Its translation is CATSDSTRRWDTQYF.

Worth noting for this clonotype: No conserved phenylalanine or tryptophan is present at the end of the CDR3, so a read error is the likely explanation. The chain carries TRBV28 and TRBJ1-1; D may be TRBD1 (5 bases). The V gene lost 5 bases and the J gene lost 0 bases, with 16 bases spanning the gap. CDR1 and CDR2 (germline): MDHEN, SYDVKM. The CDR3 consists of 16 residues. The CDR3 bases are TGTGCCAGCAGTCCACCCCCCGGACAAATGAACACTGAAGCTTTCTTA. Its translation: CASSPPPGQMNTEAFL.

With respect to this clonotype: Its ends do not fully match the called genes, so a read error is possible. This sequence joins TRBV5-1 and TRBJ1-5; the D is unclear. The CDR3 totals 14 residues. Germline assignment: CDR1 SGHRS and CDR2 YFSETQ. The CDR3, as DNA: TGCGCCGGCAGCATGGACCCATGGGCCCGGCCCCAGCATTTT. Its protein product is CAGSMDPWARPQHF.

A few counts support this clonotype. The chain employs TRBV6-5 and TRBJ1-6, with D perhaps matching TRBD1 (5 bases). From germline, CDR1 is MNHEY and CDR2 SVGAGI. The CDR3 extends over 16 amino acids. The V end was cut by 0 bases, the J end by 7 bases, with 13 bases between. The chain's CDR3 is CASSYSIRVLNSPLHF. As DNA, the CDR3 is TGTGCCAGCAGTTACTCTATCAGGGTTCTAAATTCACCCCTCCACTTT.

Only a few counts were recorded for this clonotype. The V gene is TRBV3-1, the J gene TRBJ2-5, with 8 bases fitting TRBD1. With 4 bases clipped from V and 5 bases from J, the junction kept 15 bases outside the gene matches. Looked up from germline, CDR1 is LGHDT and CDR2 is YNNKEL (reference sequence). The CDR3 is 17 residues long. The CDR3 DNA reads TGTGCCAGCAGCCCAACAGGGGGTTGGACGCGTACGGAGACCCAGTACTTC. This gives the protein CASSPTGGWTRTETQYF.

V usage is TRBV5-1 and J usage is TRBJ1-1, with TRBD1 as a possible D gene (5 bases). The germline gives CDR1 SGHRS, CDR2 YFSETQ. Trimming took off 4 bases at V and 4 bases at J, with 17 bases between the two ends. This CDR3 comprises 15 residues. The CDR3 sequence is CASSLDPVGGTEAFF. CDR3 coding DNA: TGCGCCAGCAGCCTAGACCCGGTCGGGGGCACTGAAGCTTTCTTT.

The CDR3 bases are TGTGCCAGCAGTTTAGGAACCCCCCCAGGAAAGACCCAGTACTTC. Encoded protein: CASSLGTPPGKTQYF. V gene TRBV28 combines with J gene TRBJ2-5; D gene uncertain. CDR3 length equals 15 residues. CDR1 is MDHEN and CDR2 is SYDVKM in the germline V gene. V lost 2 bases, J lost 6 bases, and 16 bases lay in between.

This rearrangement joins TRBV9 to TRBJ2-7; 9 bases line up with TRBD2. Germline V gene lookup returns CDR1 SGDLS and CDR2 YYNGEE. The V segment lost 2 bases and the J segment 0 bases; nucleotides outside the gene matches: 12. The CDR3 has 18 amino acids. The CDR3 sequence: CASSVGSGGRVDSYEQYF. CDR3 DNA: TGTGCCAGCAGCGTGGGCTCCGGCGGGAGGGTAGACTCCTACGAGCAGTACTTC.